One and the same sample provided the 24 T cell receptor beta chains below, sequenced in a study of T cell repertoires in cytomegalovirus infection. TCRdb re-analysed the reads in MiXCR, keeping a single row per CDR3 protein. The sample shows more than 250,000 distinct CDR3 sequences, roughly 25% of them seen only once. Antigens for these TCRs are unknown. This material consisted of cultured PBMCs, taken from culture after CMV antigen stimulation. The receptor source for this set is a human donor in good health (CMV status not recorded). Some clones in this sample may be carry-over from other donors' samples.

This sequence joins TRBV29-1 and TRBJ2-3; the match to TRBD2 covers 9 bases. This CDR3 region has 15 residues. With 6 bases clipped from V and 2 bases from J, the junction kept 9 bases outside the gene matches. Germline-derived CDR1 and CDR2 are SQVTM and ANQGSEA. CDR3 loop: CSVQAGGAFTDTQYF. CDR3 bases: TGCAGCGTACAAGCGGGAGGAGCATTCACAGATACGCAGTATTTT.

This clonotype was counted a few times. The V call is TRBV18, the J call TRBJ2-5, with TRBD1 matching over 10 bases. This CDR3 has 16 amino acids. CDR1 and CDR2 (germline): KGHSH, LQKENI. The trim removed 7 bases at V and 4 bases at J, leaving 12 bases unmatched. CDR3 sequence reads: CASFSKKTGGGETQYF. CDR3 bases: TGTGCCAGCTTCTCAAAAAAGACAGGGGGCGGAGAGACCCAGTACTTC.

In its sample, this clonotype was seen a few times. The chain has TRBV7-9 and TRBJ1-2; tentatively, D is TRBD1 (6 bases). Germline CDR1 is SEHNR and CDR2 is FQNEAQ (reference sequence). This CDR3 contains 14 residues. Trimming took 5 bases from V and 4 from J, leaving 14 bases between them. CDR3 protein: CASSRGGGVYGYTF. CDR3 nucleotide sequence: TGTGCCAGCAGCCGAGGGGGAGGGGTCTATGGCTACACCTTC.

The chain links TRBV10-1 to TRBJ1-1; possible D gene TRBD1, 5 bases. CDR1 WNHNN and CDR2 SYGVQD come from the germline V gene (reference sequence). This CDR3 is 14 amino acids long. V shed 8 bases and J shed 0 bases, with 13 bases lying between them. This chain's CDR3 is CASRPRGMNTEAFF. The CDR3 DNA reads as TGCGCCAGCCGACCCCGGGGGATGAACACTGAAGCTTTCTTT.

The chain joins TRBV7-3 to TRBJ2-1, with D unclear. Trimming removed 6 bases from V and 6 bases from J, with 21 bases in between. The germline V gene encodes CDR1 SGHTA and CDR2 FQGTGA. CDR3 size: 16 residues. CDR3 sequence: CASSLFGSNTVNEQFF. The CDR3 DNA follows: TGTGCCAGCAGTTTATTCGGGTCTAACACAGTCAATGAGCAGTTCTTC.

A few counts support this clonotype. This chain connects TRBV6-6 to TRBJ2-1; 7 positions agree with TRBD2. Germline V gives CDR1 MNHNY, CDR2 SVGAGI (reference sequence). The CDR3 runs 14 residues. V dropped 7 bases and J dropped 1; count of bases not matched to a gene: 4. The CDR3 sequence is CASKGGRSYNEQFF. The CDR3 region has the DNA TGTGCCAGCAAAGGCGGGAGATCCTACAATGAGCAGTTCTTC.

This rearrangement joins TRBV7-9 to TRBJ1-6; D is ambiguous. From germline, CDR1 is SEHNR and CDR2 FQNEAQ (reference sequence). The CDR3 extends over 13 amino acids. Between the trimmed V and J ends, which lost 5 bases and 10 bases, there was a span of 12 bases. CDR3 in amino acids: CASSPRTGSPLHF. The CDR3 DNA follows: TGTGCCAGCAGCCCACGGACGGGATCACCCCTCCACTTT.

This chain joins TRBV28 and TRBJ2-7, with D maybe TRBD2 (5 bases). V was pared by 6 bases and J by 2 bases, with 14 bases between. This CDR3 is 14 amino acids long. The V gene's germline CDR1 is MDHEN and CDR2 SYDVKM. The chain's CDR3 is CASSLRGSTYEQYV. The CDR3 DNA reads as TGTGCCAGCAGCCTCCGGGGTAGCACCTACGAGCAGTACGTC.

The V gene is TRBV19, the J gene TRBJ2-3, with D hard to call. The germline V and J ends were trimmed by 3 bases and 4 bases, with 14 bases remaining between them. The CDR3 sequence is 15 residues long. Germline V gives CDR1 LNHDA, CDR2 SQIVND (reference sequence). Here the CDR3 reads CASSISKGLPDTQYF. DNA for the CDR3: TGTGCCAGTAGTATTAGCAAGGGTCTACCAGATACGCAGTATTTT.

This clonotype was found a few times. V usage is TRBV20-1 and J usage is TRBJ2-5; tentative D call: TRBD1 (7 bases). Trimming shortened V by 1 base and J by 1 base, and 13 bases separated the two germline ends. The CDR3 extends over 15 amino acids. Germline V gene sequence: CDR1 DFQATT, CDR2 SNEGSKA (reference sequence). The chain's CDR3 is CSARGRRDSQETQYF. As DNA, the CDR3 is TGCAGTGCTAGAGGCAGGAGGGACAGCCAAGAGACCCAGTACTTC.

The table lists this clonotype with many counts. The rearrangement uses TRBV27 and TRBJ2-1; D may be TRBD2 (6 bases). V lost 6 bases and J lost 3, with 15 bases in between. Germline values: CDR1 MNHEY, CDR2 SMNVEV (reference sequence). CDR3 length equals 15 residues. In DNA form, the CDR3 reads TGTGCCAGCAGCTTTTTGGGGACTGGCTACAATGAGCAGTTCTTC. Translating gives CASSFLGTGYNEQFF.

The V and J genes are TRBV25-1 and TRBJ1-3, with TRBD1 as a possible D gene (6 bases). The germline V and J ends were trimmed by 4 bases and 2 bases, with 15 bases remaining between them. CDR3 length: 16 residues. Germline V lookup: CDR1 MGHDK, CDR2 SYGVNS. CDR3 in amino acids: CASSGIRTETGNTIYF. DNA of the CDR3: TGTGCCAGCAGTGGGATTAGGACAGAAACTGGAAACACCATATATTTT.

The J gene is TRBJ2-2, the V gene TRBV4-1; no definite D call. The V gene lost 1 base and the J gene lost 3 bases, with 12 bases spanning the gap. CDR1 MGHRA and CDR2 YSYEKL come from the germline V gene. The CDR3 has 16 amino acids. The CDR3 region is CASSQVTRVDTGELFF. CDR3 nucleotide sequence: TGCGCCAGCAGCCAAGTAACCCGTGTAGACACCGGGGAGCTGTTTTTT.

Here the CDR3 DNA reads TGTGCCAGCAGTTTAACAGGTCCGAACAATCAGCCCCAGCATTTT. Protein sequence: CASSLTGPNNQPQHF. The gene calls are TRBV27 and TRBJ1-5; D perhaps matches TRBD1 (5 bases). From germline, CDR1 is MNHEY and CDR2 SMNVEV (reference sequence). The germline V and J ends were trimmed by 2 bases and 3 bases, with 11 bases remaining between them. This CDR3 region has 15 residues.

This chain links TRBV20-1 with TRBJ2-3, with D perhaps TRBD1 (5 bases). Trimming removed 2 bases from V and 1 base from J, with 25 bases in between. The CDR3 is made up of 19 amino acids. Germline CDR1 is DFQATT and CDR2 is SNEGSKA (reference sequence). The DNA of the CDR3 is TGCAGTGCTAGATACGCCAGGGCAGTTTTATCCGCGCGCACAGATACGCAGTATTTT. Its protein is CSARYARAVLSARTDTQYF.

The V and J genes are TRBV20-1 and TRBJ2-3, with TRBD2 matching 10 bases. This CDR3 is 14 amino acids long. Trimming removed 5 bases from V and 0 bases from J; junction bases left unmatched: 2. Germline CDR1 is DFQATT and CDR2 is SNEGSKA (reference sequence). In DNA form, the CDR3 reads TGCAGTGCTGGACTAGCGGAAAGCACAGATACGCAGTATTTT. Its translation: CSAGLAESTDTQYF.

This clonotype was detected a few times. The chain couples TRBV11-1 to TRBJ2-4; D is ambiguous. The germline V gene has CDR1 SGHAT and CDR2 FQDESV (reference sequence). CDR3 length: 15 residues. V lost 7 bases and J 6 bases, leaving 19 bases between the germline ends. The CDR3 spells CASTNPRATGNIQYF. In DNA form, the CDR3 reads TGTGCCAGCACCAATCCCCGGGCCACGGGAAACATTCAGTACTTC. The variable domain in full, completed from reference TRBV11-1 and TRBJ2-4, reads EAEVAQSPRYKITEKSQAVAFWCDPISGHATLYWYRQILGQGPELLVQFQDESVVDDSQLPKDRFSAERLKGVDSTLKIQPAELGDSAMYLCASTNPRATGNIQYFGAGTRLSVL.

This chain uses TRBV27 with TRBJ1-5; possibly TRBD1 for D (5 bases). The CDR3 extends over 14 amino acids. The ends were cut back, 6 bases at V and 7 bases at J, with 16 bases in the middle. The V gene's germline CDR1 is MNHEY and CDR2 SMNVEV (reference sequence). CDR3 nucleotides: TGTGCCAGCAGACATCCGGGACGGGGACAGCCCCAGCATTTT. This gives the protein CASRHPGRGQPQHF.

The sample holds a few counts of this clonotype. J is TRBJ2-2 and V is TRBV7-2; 11 bases fit TRBD2. Unmatched junction bases numbered 7, after V lost 4 bases and J lost 0 bases. Germline V lookup: CDR1 SGHTA, CDR2 FQGNSA. The CDR3 length is 18 residues. CDR3 amino acids: CASSSRGGLAANTGELFF. Here the CDR3 DNA reads TGTGCCAGCAGCTCTCGGGGGGGACTAGCGGCGAACACCGGGGAGCTGTTTTTT.

This clonotype was seen only a few times. This chain connects TRBV6-5 to TRBJ2-1; TRBD2 agrees at 12 bases. There are 14 residues in the CDR3. Germline trimming cut 6 bases from V and 10 bases from J; bases unmatched to any gene: 7. Per germline, CDR1 MNHEY and CDR2 SVGAGI. The CDR3 nucleotides are TGTGCCAGCAGGCCTAGCGGGAGGGTGAGAGAGCAGTTCTTC. Translating gives CASRPSGRVREQFF.

This clonotype was counted a few times. This sequence joins TRBV19 and TRBJ2-7; 9 bases fit TRBD1. The V gene end was trimmed by 5 bases and the J gene end by 3 bases; junction bases not matched to a gene: 8. This CDR3 region has 15 residues. Germline CDR1 and CDR2: LNHDA and SQIVND (reference sequence). The CDR3 sequence: CASSQDRGKIYEQYF. Here the CDR3 DNA reads TGTGCCAGTAGTCAAGACAGGGGGAAAATCTACGAGCAGTACTTC. Looking up the rest from reference TRBV19 and TRBJ2-7 gives the full variable domain: DGGITQSPKYLFRKEGQNVTLSCEQNLNHDAMYWYRQDPGQGLRLIYYSQIVNDFQKGDIAEGYSVSREKKESFPLTVTSAQKNPTAFYLCASSQDRGKIYEQYFGPGTRLTVT.

The chain joins TRBV27 to TRBJ2-7, with D perhaps TRBD1 or TRBD2 (6 bases each). Between the trimmed V and J ends, which lost 2 bases and 0 bases, there was a span of 11 bases. There are 15 residues in the CDR3. Germline V gene lookup returns CDR1 MNHEY and CDR2 SMNVEV (reference sequence). In nucleotides, the CDR3 is TGTGCCAGCAGTTTACAAGGGGGGCCCTCCTACGAGCAGTACTTC. Residues: CASSLQGGPSYEQYF.

This clonotype showed up many times. This chain uses TRBV4-3 with TRBJ1-2, with no clear D. V lost 6 bases and J lost 1, with 21 bases in between. The germline CDR1 and CDR2 sequences are LGHNA and YSLEER. The CDR3 runs to 17 residues. This CDR3 reads CASRPGAILELNYGYTF. Written as DNA, the CDR3 is TGCGCCAGCAGACCGGGAGCCATCCTTGAACTTAACTATGGCTACACCTTC.

There are a few counts of this clonotype. The chain carries TRBV29-1 and TRBJ2-2, with D possibly TRBD2 on 7 matching bases. V was shortened by 7 bases and J by 4 bases, with 16 bases between the two germline ends. Germline CDR1 SQVTM, CDR2 ANQGSEA. The CDR3 length is 14 residues. CDR3 protein: CSALGGGSTGELFF. For the CDR3, the DNA is TGCAGCGCGCTAGGGGGGGGGAGCACCGGGGAGCTGTTTTTT.